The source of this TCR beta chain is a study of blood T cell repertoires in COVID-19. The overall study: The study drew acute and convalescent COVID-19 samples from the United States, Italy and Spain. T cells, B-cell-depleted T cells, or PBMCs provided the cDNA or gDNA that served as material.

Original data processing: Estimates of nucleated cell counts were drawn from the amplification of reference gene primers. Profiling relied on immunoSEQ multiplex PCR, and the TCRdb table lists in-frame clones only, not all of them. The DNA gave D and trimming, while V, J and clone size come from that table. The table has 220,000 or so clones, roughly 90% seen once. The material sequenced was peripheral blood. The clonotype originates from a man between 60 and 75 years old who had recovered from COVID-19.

CDR3 residues: CSSRQGSDTQYF. In nucleotides, the CDR3 is TGCAGCTCTAGGCAGGGGAGCGATACGCAGTATTTT. V and J are TRBV29-1 and TRBJ2-3; maybe TRBD1 (6 bases). Per germline, CDR1 SQVTM and CDR2 ANQGSEA. This CDR3 comprises 12 residues. V dropped 8 bases and J dropped 6 bases, with 15 bases sitting between them.